This section outlines one TCR beta chain sequence together with its context. V gave up 4 bases and J gave up 5 bases, with 8 bases separating them. CDR1 and CDR2 (germline): MNHEY, SVGAGI. The CDR3 has 12 residues. TCRdb's table, derived via immunoSEQ multiplex PCR, lists solely in-frame clones and lacks some. The sample lists about 400,000 clones, more than 75% occurring once. This sample stems from a study of blood T cell repertoires in COVID-19. The chain has TRBV6-5 and TRBJ1-2; D is uncertain. This clonotype was obtained from a woman aged 45-65 years who had recovered from COVID-19. Sequenced material: PBMCs or T cells enriched from blood (not recorded which). The CDR3 DNA reads TGTGCCAGCAGTTCCGGTTTGTATGGCTACACCTTC. This gives the protein CASSSGLYGYTF.